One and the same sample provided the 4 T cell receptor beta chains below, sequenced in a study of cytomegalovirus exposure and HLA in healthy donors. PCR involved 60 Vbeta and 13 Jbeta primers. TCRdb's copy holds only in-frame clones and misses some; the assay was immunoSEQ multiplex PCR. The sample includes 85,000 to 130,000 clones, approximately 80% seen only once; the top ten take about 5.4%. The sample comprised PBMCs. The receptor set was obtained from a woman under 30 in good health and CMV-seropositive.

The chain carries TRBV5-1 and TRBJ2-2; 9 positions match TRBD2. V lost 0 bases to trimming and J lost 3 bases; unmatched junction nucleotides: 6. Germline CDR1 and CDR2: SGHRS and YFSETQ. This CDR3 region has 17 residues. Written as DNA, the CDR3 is TGCGCCAGCAGCTTGGAGATAGCGGGAGTTGACACCGGGGAGCTGTTTTTT. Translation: CASSLEIAGVDTGELFF.

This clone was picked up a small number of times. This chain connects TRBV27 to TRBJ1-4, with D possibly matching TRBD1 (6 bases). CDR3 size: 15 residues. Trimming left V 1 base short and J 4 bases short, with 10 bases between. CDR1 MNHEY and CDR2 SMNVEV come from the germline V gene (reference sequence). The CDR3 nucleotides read TGTGCCAGCAGTTTATTCGGGACAAGTAATGAAAAACTGTTTTTT. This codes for CASSLFGTSNEKLFF. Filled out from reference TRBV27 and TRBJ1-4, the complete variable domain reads EAQVTQNPRYLITVTGKKLTVTCSQNMNHEYMSWYRQDPGLGLRQIYYSMNVEVTDKGDVPEGYKVSRKEKRNFPLILESPSPNQTSLYFCASSLFGTSNEKLFFGSGTQLSVL.

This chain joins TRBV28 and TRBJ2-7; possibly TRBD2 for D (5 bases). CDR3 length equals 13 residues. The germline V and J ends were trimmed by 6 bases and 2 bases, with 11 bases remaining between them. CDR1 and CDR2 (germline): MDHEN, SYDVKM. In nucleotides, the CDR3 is TGTGCCAGCAGCTCCTCCGGGGCCTACGAGCAGTACTTC. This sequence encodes CASSSSGAYEQYF. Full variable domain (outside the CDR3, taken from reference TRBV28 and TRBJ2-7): DVKVTQSSRYLVKRTGEKVFLECVQDMDHENMFWYRQDPGLGLRLIYFSYDVKMKEKGDIPEGYSVSREKKERFSLILESASTNQTSMYLCASSSSGAYEQYFGPGTRLTVT.

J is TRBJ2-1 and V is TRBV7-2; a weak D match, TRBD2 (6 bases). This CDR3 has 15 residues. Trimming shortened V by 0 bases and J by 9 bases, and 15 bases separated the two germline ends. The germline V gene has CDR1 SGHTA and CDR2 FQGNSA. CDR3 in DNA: TGTGCCAGCAGCTTAGCGCTGACTAGTAAAGTTGAGCAGTTCTTC. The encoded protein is CASSLALTSKVEQFF. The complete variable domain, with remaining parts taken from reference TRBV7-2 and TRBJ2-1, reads GAGVSQSPSNKVTEKGKDVELRCDPISGHTALYWYRQSLGQGLEFLIYFQGNSAPDKSGLPSDRFSAERTGGSVSTLTIQRTQQEDSAVYLCASSLALTSKVEQFFGPGTRLTVL.